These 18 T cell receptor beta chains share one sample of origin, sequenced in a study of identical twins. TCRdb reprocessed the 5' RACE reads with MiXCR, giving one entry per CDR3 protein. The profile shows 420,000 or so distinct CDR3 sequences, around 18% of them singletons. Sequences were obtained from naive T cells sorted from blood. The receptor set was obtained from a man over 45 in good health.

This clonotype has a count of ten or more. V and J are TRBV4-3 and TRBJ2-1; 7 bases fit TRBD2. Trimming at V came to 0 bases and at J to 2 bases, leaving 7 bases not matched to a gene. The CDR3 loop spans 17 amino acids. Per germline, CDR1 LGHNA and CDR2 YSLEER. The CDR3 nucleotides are TGCGCCAGCAGCCAAGATTTGGCCAGCGGGGCCTACAATGAGCAGTTCTTC. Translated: CASSQDLASGAYNEQFF.

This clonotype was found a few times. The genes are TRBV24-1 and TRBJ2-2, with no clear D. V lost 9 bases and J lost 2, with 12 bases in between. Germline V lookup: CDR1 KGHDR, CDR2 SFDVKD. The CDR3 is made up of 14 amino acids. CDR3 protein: CATQRAPNTGELFF. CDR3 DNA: TGTGCCACCCAACGAGCGCCTAACACCGGGGAGCTGTTTTTT.

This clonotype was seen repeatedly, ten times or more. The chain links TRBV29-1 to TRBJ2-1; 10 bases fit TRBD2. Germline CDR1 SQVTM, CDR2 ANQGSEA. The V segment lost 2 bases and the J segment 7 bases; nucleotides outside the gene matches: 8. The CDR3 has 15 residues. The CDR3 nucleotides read TGCAGCGTTGAATTCCCTAGCGGGAGAGCGAATGAGCAGTTCTTC. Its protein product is CSVEFPSGRANEQFF.

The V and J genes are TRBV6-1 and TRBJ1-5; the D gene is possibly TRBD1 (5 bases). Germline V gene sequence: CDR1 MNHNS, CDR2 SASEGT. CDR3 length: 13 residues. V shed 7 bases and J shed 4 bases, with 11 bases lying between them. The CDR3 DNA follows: TGTGCCAGCAAAGACAGTATGAATCAGCCCCAGCATTTT. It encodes CASKDSMNQPQHF.

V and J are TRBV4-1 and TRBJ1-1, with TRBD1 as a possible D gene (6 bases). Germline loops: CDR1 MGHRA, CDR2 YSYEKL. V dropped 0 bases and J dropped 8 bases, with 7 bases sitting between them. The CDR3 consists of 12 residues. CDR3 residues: CASSQETGEAFF. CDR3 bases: TGCGCCAGCAGCCAAGAAACAGGGGAAGCTTTCTTT.

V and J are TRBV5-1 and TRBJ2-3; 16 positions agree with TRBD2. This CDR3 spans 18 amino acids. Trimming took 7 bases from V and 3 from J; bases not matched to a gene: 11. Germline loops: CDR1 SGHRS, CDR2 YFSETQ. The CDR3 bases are TGCGCCAGCGGTTATGCCGGGACTAGCGGGGGGGCTACAGATACGCAGTATTTT. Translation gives CASGYAGTSGGATDTQYF. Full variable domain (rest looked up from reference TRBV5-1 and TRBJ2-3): KAGVTQTPRYLIKTRGQQVTLSCSPISGHRSVSWYQQTPGQGLQFLFEYFSETQRNKGNFPGRFSGRQFSNSRSEMNVSTLELGDSALYLCASGYAGTSGGATDTQYFGPGTRLTVL.

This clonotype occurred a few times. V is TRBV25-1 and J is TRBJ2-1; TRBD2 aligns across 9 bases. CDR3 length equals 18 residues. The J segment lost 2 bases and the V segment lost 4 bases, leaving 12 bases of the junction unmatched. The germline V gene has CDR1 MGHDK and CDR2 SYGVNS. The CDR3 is CASSGLRLAGTTYNEQFF. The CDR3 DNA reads TGTGCCAGCAGTGGACTCCGGCTAGCGGGGACTACCTACAATGAGCAGTTCTTC.

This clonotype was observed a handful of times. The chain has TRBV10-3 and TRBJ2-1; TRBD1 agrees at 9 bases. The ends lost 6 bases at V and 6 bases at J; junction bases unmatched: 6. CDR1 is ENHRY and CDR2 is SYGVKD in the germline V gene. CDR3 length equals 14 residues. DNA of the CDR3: TGTGCCATCAGGGGACAGGGTGCTTTCAATGAGCAGTTCTTC. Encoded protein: CAIRGQGAFNEQFF.

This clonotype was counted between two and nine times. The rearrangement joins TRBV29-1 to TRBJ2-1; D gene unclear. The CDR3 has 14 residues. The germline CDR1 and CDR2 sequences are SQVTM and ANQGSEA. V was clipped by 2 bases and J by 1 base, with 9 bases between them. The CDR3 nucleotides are TGCAGCGTTGAAAAAGAATCGTCCTACAATGAGCAGTTCTTC. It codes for CSVEKESSYNEQFF.

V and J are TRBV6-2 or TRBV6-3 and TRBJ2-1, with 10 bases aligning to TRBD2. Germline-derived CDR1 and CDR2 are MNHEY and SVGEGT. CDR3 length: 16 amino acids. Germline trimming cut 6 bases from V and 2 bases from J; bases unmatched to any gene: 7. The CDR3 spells CASRSSGGMPYNEQFF. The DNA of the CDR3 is TGTGCCAGCAGGTCTAGCGGGGGCATGCCCTACAATGAGCAGTTCTTC.

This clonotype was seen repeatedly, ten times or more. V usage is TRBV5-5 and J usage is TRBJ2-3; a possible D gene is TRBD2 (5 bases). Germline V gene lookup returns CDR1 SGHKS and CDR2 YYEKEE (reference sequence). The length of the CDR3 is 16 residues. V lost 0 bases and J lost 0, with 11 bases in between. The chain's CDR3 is CASSLVSGTSTDTQYF. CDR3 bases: TGTGCCAGCAGCTTGGTAAGCGGTACTAGCACAGATACGCAGTATTTT.

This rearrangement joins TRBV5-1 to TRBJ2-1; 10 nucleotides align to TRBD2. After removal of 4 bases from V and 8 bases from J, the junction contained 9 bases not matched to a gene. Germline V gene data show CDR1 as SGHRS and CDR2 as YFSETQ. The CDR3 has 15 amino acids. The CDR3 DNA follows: TGCGCCAGCAGCGCCTCTAGCGGGAGCATTGATGAGCAGTTCTTC. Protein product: CASSASSGSIDEQFF. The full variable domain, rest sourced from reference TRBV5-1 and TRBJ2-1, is KAGVTQTPRYLIKTRGQQVTLSCSPISGHRSVSWYQQTPGQGLQFLFEYFSETQRNKGNFPGRFSGRQFSNSRSEMNVSTLELGDSALYLCASSASSGSIDEQFFGPGTRLTVL.

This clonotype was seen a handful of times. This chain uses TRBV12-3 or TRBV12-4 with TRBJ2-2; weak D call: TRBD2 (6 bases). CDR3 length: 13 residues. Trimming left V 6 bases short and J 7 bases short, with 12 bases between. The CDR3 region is CASSVRGGGELFF. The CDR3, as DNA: TGTGCCAGCAGCGTTAGGGGAGGCGGGGAGCTGTTTTTT.

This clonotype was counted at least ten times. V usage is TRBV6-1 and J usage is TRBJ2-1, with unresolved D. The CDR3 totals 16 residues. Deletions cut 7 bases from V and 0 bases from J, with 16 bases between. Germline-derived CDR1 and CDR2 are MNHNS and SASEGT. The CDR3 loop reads CASTLPKGSSYNEQFF. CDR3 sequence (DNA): TGTGCCAGCACCCTCCCGAAGGGAAGCTCCTACAATGAGCAGTTCTTC.

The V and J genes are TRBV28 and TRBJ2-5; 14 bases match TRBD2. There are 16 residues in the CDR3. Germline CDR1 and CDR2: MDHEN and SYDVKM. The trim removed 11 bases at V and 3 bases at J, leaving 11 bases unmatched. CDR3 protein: CAAGTSGRGAEETQYF. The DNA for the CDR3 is TGTGCCGCGGGGACTAGCGGGAGAGGAGCTGAAGAGACCCAGTACTTC.

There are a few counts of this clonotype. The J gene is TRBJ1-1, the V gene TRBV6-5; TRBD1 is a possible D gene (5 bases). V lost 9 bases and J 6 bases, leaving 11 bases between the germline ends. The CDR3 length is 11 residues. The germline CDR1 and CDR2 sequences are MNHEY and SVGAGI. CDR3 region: CASQGLAEAFF. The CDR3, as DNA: TGTGCCAGTCAGGGATTGGCTGAAGCTTTCTTT.

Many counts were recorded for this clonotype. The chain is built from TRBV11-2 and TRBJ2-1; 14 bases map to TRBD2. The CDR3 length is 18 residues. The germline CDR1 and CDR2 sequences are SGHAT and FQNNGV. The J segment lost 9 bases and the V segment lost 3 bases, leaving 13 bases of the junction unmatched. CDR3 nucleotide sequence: TGTGCCAGCAGCTTCACGACGACTAGCGGGAGGGTAAAGGGTGAGCAGTTCTTC. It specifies CASSFTTTSGRVKGEQFF.

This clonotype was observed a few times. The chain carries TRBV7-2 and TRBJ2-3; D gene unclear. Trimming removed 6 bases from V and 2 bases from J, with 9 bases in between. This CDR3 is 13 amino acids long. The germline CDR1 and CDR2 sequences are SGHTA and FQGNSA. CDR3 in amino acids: CASRPAATDTQYF. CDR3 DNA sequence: TGTGCCAGCAGACCGGCCGCCACAGATACGCAGTATTTT.